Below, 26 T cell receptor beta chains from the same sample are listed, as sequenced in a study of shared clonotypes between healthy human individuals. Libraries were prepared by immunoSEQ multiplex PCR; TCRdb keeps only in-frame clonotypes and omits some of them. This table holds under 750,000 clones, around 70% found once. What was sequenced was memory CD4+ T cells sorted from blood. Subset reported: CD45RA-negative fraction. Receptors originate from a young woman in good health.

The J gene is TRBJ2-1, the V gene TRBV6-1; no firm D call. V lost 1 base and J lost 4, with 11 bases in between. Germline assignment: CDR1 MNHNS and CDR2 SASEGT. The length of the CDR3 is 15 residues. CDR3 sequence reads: CASSEGSHLYNEQFF. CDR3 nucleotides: TGTGCCAGCAGTGAAGGAAGTCACCTTTACAATGAGCAGTTCTTC.

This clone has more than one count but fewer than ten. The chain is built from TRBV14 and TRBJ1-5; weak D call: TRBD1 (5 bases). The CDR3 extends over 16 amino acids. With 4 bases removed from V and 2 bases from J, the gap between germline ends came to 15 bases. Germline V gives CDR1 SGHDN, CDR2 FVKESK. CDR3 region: CASSLPFPQGNQPQHF. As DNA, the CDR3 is TGTGCCAGCAGCCTCCCATTTCCACAGGGCAATCAGCCCCAGCATTTT.

Here the CDR3 reads CAVIGDNEQFF. CDR3 DNA sequence: TGTGCCGTTATCGGGGACAATGAGCAGTTCTTC. The chain uses TRBV7-8 and TRBJ2-1; tentative D call: TRBD2 (5 bases). V was shortened by 11 bases and J by 5 bases, with 10 bases between the two germline ends. CDR3 length: 11 residues. The germline V gene has CDR1 SGHVS and CDR2 FQNEAQ.

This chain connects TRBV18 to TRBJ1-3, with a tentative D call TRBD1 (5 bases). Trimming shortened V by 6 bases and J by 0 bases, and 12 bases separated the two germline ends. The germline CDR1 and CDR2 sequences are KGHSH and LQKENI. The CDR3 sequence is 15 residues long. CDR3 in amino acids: CASSLGAASGNTIYF. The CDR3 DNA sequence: TGTGCCAGCTCGCTCGGGGCAGCCTCTGGAAACACCATATATTTT.

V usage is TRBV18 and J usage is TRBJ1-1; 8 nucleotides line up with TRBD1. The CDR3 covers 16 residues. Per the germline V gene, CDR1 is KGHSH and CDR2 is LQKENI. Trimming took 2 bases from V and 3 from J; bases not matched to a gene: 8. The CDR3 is CASSPRTGLGDTEAFF. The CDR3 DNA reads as TGTGCCAGCTCACCAAGGACAGGGCTAGGGGACACTGAAGCTTTCTTT.

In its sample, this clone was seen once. DNA for the CDR3: TGTGCCAGCGCCCGGGGACTAGCGGACAATGAGCAGTTCTTC. This sequence encodes CASARGLADNEQFF. V is TRBV6-5 and J is TRBJ2-1; 11 positions match TRBD2. Germline CDR1 and CDR2: MNHEY and SVGAGI. The CDR3 runs 14 residues. Trimming took 8 bases from V and 5 from J; bases not matched to a gene: 5.

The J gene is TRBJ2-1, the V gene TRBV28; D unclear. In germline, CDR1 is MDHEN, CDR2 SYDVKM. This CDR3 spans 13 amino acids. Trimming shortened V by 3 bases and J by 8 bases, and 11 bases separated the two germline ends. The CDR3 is CASSFSNSHEQFF. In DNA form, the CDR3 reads TGTGCCAGCAGTTTCTCCAATAGCCATGAGCAGTTCTTC.

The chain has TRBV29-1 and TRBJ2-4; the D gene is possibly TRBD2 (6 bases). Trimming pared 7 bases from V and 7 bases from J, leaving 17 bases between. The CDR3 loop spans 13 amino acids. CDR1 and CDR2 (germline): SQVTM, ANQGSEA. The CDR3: CSAATRLTNIQYF. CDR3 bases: TGCAGCGCCGCGACTAGGTTGACGAACATTCAGTACTTC.

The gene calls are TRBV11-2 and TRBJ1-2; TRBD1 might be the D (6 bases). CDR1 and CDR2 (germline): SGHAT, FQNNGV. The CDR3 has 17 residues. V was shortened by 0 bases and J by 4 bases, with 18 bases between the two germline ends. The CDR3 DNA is TGTGCCAGCAGCTTAGATGAGGTTACAGGGACCGTCTATGGCTACACCTTC. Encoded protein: CASSLDEVTGTVYGYTF.

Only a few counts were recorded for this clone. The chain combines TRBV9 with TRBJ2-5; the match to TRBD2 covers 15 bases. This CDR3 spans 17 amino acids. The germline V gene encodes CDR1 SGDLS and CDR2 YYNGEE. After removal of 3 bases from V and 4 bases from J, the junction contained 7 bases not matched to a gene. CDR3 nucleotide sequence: TGTGCCAGCAGCGGCGCCGGGACTAGCGGGAGGTTAGAGACCCAGTACTTC. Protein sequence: CASSGAGTSGRLETQYF.

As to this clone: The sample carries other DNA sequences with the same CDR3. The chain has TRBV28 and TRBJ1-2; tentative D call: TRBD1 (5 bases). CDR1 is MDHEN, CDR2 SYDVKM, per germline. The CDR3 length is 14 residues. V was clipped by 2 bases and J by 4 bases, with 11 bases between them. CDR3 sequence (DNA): TGTGCCAGCAGTTTAGACAGAGGGACCTATGGCTACACCTTC. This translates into CASSLDRGTYGYTF.

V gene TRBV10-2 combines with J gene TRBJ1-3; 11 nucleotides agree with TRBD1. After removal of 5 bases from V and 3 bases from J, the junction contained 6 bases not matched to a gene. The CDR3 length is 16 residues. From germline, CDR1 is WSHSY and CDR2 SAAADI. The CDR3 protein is CASSLGQGEGGNTIYF. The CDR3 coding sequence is TGCGCCAGCAGTCTGGGACAGGGGGAGGGTGGAAACACCATATATTTT.

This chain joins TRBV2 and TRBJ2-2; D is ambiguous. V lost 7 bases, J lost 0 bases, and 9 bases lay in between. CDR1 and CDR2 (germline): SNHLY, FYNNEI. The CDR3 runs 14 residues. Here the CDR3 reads CASKPLANTGELFF. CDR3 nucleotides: TGTGCCAGCAAACCCTTGGCGAACACCGGGGAGCTGTTTTTT.

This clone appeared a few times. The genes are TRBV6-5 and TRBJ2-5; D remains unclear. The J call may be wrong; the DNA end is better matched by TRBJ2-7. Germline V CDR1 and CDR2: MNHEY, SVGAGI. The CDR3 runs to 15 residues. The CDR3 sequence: CASSYSRDPPYEQYF. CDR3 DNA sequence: TGTGCCAGCAGTTACTCCCGTGATCCCCCCTACGAGCAGTACTTC.

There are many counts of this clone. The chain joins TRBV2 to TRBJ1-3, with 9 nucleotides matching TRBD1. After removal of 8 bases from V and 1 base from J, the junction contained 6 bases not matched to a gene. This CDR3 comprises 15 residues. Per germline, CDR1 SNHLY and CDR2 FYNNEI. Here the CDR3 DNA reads TGTGCCAGCGGTATACAGGGGGCGTCTGGAAACACCATATATTTT. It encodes CASGIQGASGNTIYF.

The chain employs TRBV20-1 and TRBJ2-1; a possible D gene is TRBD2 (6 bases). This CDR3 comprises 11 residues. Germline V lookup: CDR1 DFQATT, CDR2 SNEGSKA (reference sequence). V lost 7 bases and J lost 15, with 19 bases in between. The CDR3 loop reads CSVTAGPPPFF. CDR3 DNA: TGCAGTGTAACCGCGGGGCCCCCTCCGTTCTTC.

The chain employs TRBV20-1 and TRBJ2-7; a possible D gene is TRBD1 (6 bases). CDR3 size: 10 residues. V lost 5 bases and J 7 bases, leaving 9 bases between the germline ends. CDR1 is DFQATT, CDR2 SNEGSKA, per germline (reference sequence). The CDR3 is CSAGGREQYF. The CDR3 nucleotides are TGCAGTGCTGGGGGCCGGGAGCAGTACTTC.

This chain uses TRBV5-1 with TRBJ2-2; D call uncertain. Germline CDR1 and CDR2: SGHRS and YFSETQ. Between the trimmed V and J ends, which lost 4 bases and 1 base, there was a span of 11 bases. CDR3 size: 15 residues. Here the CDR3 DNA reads TGCGCCAGCAGCCCGGTAGTACGGAACACCGGGGAGCTGTTTTTT. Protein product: CASSPVVRNTGELFF. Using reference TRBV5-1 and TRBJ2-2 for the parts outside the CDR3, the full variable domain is KAGVTQTPRYLIKTRGQQVTLSCSPISGHRSVSWYQQTPGQGLQFLFEYFSETQRNKGNFPGRFSGRQFSNSRSEMNVSTLELGDSALYLCASSPVVRNTGELFFGEGSRLTVL.

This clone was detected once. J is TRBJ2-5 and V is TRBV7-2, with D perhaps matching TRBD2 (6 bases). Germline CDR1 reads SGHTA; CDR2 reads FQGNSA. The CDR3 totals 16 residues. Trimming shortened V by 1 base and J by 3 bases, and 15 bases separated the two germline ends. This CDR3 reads CASSLVPRGQEETQYF. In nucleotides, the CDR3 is TGTGCCAGCAGCTTAGTACCGCGGGGTCAAGAAGAGACCCAGTACTTC. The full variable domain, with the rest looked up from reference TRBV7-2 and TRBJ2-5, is GAGVSQSPSNKVTEKGKDVELRCDPISGHTALYWYRQSLGQGLEFLIYFQGNSAPDKSGLPSDRFSAERTGGSVSTLTIQRTQQEDSAVYLCASSLVPRGQEETQYFGPGTRLLVL.

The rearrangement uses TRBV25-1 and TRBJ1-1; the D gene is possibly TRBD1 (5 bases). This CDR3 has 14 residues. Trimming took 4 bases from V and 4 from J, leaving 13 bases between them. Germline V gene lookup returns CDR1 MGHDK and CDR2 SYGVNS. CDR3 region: CASSASSGATEAFF. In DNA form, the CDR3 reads TGTGCCAGCAGTGCATCCTCCGGGGCCACTGAAGCTTTCTTT.

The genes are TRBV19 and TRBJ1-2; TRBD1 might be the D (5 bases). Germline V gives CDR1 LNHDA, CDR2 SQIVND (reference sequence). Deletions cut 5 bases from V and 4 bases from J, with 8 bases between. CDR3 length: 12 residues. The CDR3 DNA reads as TGTGCCAGTAGTCGGGACTTCTATGGCTACACCTTC. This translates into CASSRDFYGYTF.

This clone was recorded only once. The DNA for the CDR3 is TGTGCCAGTACCTCGGGACTCCAAAACTTCTACAATGAGCAGTTCTTC. This encodes CASTSGLQNFYNEQFF. The gene calls are TRBV19 and TRBJ2-1; D is possibly TRBD2 (6 bases). V gave up 7 bases and J gave up 3 bases, with 19 bases separating them. CDR1 is LNHDA, CDR2 SQIVND, per germline (reference sequence). This CDR3 has 16 residues.

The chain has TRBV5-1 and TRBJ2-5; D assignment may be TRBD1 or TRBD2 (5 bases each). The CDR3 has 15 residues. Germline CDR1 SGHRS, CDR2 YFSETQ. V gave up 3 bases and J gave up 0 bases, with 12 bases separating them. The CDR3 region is CASSSEGSYQETQYF. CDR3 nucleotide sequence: TGCGCCAGCAGCTCAGAGGGGTCTTACCAAGAGACCCAGTACTTC.

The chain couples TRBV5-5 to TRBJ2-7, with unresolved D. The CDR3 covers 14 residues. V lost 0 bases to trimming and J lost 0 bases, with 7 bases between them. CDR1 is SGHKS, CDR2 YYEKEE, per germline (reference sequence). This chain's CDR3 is CASSLDWASYEQYF. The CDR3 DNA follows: TGTGCCAGCAGCTTGGACTGGGCCTCCTACGAGCAGTACTTC.

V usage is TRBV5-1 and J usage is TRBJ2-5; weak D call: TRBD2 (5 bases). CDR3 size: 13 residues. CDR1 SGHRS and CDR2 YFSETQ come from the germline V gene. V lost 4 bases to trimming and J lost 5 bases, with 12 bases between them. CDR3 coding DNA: TGCGCCAGCAGCCCGGAGAGAGGGGAGACCCAGTACTTC. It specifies CASSPERGETQYF.

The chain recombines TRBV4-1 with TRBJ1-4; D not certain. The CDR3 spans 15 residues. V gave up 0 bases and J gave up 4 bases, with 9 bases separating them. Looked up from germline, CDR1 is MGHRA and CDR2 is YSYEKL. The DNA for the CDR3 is TGCGCCAGCAGCCAAGATATACAGCTTAATGAAAAACTGTTTTTT. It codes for CASSQDIQLNEKLFF.